The 7 T cell receptor beta chains below were found in one sample sequenced in a study of control samples from healthy donors and cancer patients. Using immunoSEQ multiplex PCR, the repertoire was profiled, and TCRdb retains in-frame clones only, with some absent. In the table there are 50,000 or so clones, 75% to 85% of which are singletons. The sample comprised blood. These receptors originate from a man aged 70-80 years in good health.

This chain uses TRBV19 with TRBJ1-2; no clear D. CDR3 length: 12 residues. V lost 3 bases and J 2 bases, leaving 4 bases between the germline ends. Germline CDR1 reads LNHDA; CDR2 reads SQIVND (reference sequence). The CDR3 region is CASSISNYGYTF. The DNA of the CDR3 is TGTGCCAGTAGTATCTCCAACTATGGCTACACCTTC.

This clone was observed a handful of times. This chain connects TRBV2 to TRBJ1-2; 8 bases are shared with TRBD1. Germline trimming cut 7 bases from V and 8 bases from J; bases unmatched to any gene: 12. Germline V gene data show CDR1 as SNHLY and CDR2 as FYNNEI. The CDR3 is 14 residues long. CDR3 sequence: CASNQPDREQGYTF. The DNA for the CDR3 is TGTGCCAGCAATCAACCGGACAGGGAACAGGGCTACACCTTC.

The chain recombines TRBV28 with TRBJ2-2; 11 nucleotides align to TRBD2. V dropped 6 bases and J dropped 0; count of bases not matched to a gene: 12. This CDR3 spans 19 amino acids. Germline V gene data show CDR1 as MDHEN and CDR2 as SYDVKM. CDR3 DNA: TGTGCCAGCAGCGACGGGACTAGCGGATTCGCTTCGAACACCGGGGAGCTGTTTTTT. Protein sequence: CASSDGTSGFASNTGELFF.

The chain combines TRBV5-1 with TRBJ2-7; 7 bases match TRBD1. Losses at the gene ends were 4 bases for V and 3 bases for J; bases not matched to a gene: 7. The CDR3 runs to 14 residues. Germline V gene sequence: CDR1 SGHRS, CDR2 YFSETQ. The DNA of the CDR3 is TGCGCCAGCAGCCAAACGACAGGGAACTACGAGCAGTACTTC. This encodes CASSQTTGNYEQYF.

V and J are TRBV5-1 and TRBJ1-1; 7 nucleotides align to TRBD1. Germline V gives CDR1 SGHRS, CDR2 YFSETQ. V lost 0 bases and J lost 4; bases outside the gene matches: 6. This CDR3 is 15 amino acids long. The chain's CDR3 is CASSLDGRGSTEAFF. CDR3 in DNA: TGCGCCAGCAGCTTGGATGGCAGGGGGTCCACTGAAGCTTTCTTT.

In its sample, this clone was seen a few times. This chain joins TRBV5-1 and TRBJ2-5, with D uncertain. The length of the CDR3 is 13 residues. Germline lookup yields CDR1 SGHRS and CDR2 YFSETQ. Trimming stripped 5 bases from V and 2 bases from J, with 10 bases between. In DNA, the CDR3 is TGCGCCAGCAGGCGCGCAGAACAAGAGACCCAGTACTTC. This encodes CASRRAEQETQYF.

The chain couples TRBV30 to TRBJ1-2; D unclear. V shed 2 bases and J shed 4 bases, with 11 bases lying between them. The CDR3 runs to 13 residues. Germline values: CDR1 GTSNPN, CDR2 SVGIG (reference sequence). As DNA, the CDR3 is TGTGCCTGGAGTACGAGTCGGGCCTATGGCTACACCTTC. Translated, it gives CAWSTSRAYGYTF.